This T cell receptor (beta chain) originates from a study of shared clonotypes between healthy human individuals. Sorted-subset replicate PCRs used 200 ng DNA, approximately 30,000 T cell genomes. Original handling: In the immunoSEQ data, sequences were junction-only and lacked quality scores, so filtering differed. Profiled with immunoSEQ multiplex PCR; TCRdb holds only in-frame clones, not every one. Clone size and the V and J calls come from that table; the DNA yielded D and trimming. This table holds around 560,000 clones, roughly 95% found once. Terminally differentiated effector memory CD45RA+ cells were left out of the naive CD8 fraction, which was CD45RO-negative and positively selected for CCR7. CDR3 length: 14 amino acids. V was pared by 4 bases and J by 2 bases, with 12 bases between. Germline-derived CDR1 and CDR2 are PRHDT and FYEKMQ (reference sequence). Findings of the study overall: Clonotypes shared by all four sorted-subset donors had higher generation probabilities than non-shared clonotypes. With few donors, the genetic and exposure-history diversity represented was limited.

This clone was recorded only once. Antigen unknown. The source material was naive CD8+ T cells sorted from blood. The chain joins TRBV13 to TRBJ2-7, with a possible D match to TRBD1 (5 bases). The source is a woman in her twenties or thirties in good health. CDR3 bases: TGTGCCAGCAGCTCGCAGGGTCCGGCCTACGAGCAGTACTTC. This gives the protein CASSSQGPAYEQYF.